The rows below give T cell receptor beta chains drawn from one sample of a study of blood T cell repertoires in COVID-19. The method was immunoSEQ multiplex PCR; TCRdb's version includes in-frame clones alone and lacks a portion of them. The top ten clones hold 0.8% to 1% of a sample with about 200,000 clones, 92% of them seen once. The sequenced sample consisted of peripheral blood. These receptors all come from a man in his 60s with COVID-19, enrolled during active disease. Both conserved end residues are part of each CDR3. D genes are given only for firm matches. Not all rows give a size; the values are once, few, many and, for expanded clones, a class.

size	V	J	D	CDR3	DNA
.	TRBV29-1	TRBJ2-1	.	CSVEGHRVGAYNEQFF	TGCAGCGTTGAAGGCCACAGGGTGGGGGCCTACAATGAGCAGTTCTTC
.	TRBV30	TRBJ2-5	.	CAWTQRGGGRETQYF	TGTGCCTGGACACAAAGAGGAGGGGGCAGGGAGACCCAGTACTTC
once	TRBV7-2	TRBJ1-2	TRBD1	CASSDGSGQGAANYGYTF	TGTGCCAGCAGTGATGGATCGGGACAGGGCGCTGCTAACTATGGCTACACCTTC
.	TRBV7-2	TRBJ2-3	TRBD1	CASRRQGTSTDTQYF	TGTGCCAGCAGGCGACAGGGCACATCCACAGATACGCAGTATTTT
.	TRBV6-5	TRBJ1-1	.	CASSYWRGTEAFF	TGTGCCAGCAGTTACTGGAGGGGCACTGAAGCTTTCTTT
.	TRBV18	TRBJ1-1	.	CASSPVSEGAEAFF	TGTGCCAGCTCACCCGTTTCCGAGGGGGCTGAAGCTTTCTTT
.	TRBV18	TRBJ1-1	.	CASSRTENTEAFF	TGTGCCAGCTCCCGGACAGAAAACACTGAAGCTTTCTTT
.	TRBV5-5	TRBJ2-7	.	CASSLESQGVSEQYF	TGTGCCAGCAGCTTGGAATCACAGGGCGTCTCAGAGCAGTACTTC
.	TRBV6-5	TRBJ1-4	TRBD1	CASRGTGTEKLFF	TGTGCCAGCAGGGGGACAGGGACTGAAAAACTGTTTTTT
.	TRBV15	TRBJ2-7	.	CATSINRPPTYEQYF	TGTGCCACCAGTATTAACAGGCCCCCAACCTACGAGCAGTACTTC
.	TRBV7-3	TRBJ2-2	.	CASREAGELFF	TGTGCCAGCAGAGAGGCCGGGGAGCTGTTTTTT
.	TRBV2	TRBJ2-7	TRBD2	CASTGERTSPGNEQYF	TGTGCCAGCACTGGGGAAAGGACTAGCCCAGGCAACGAGCAGTACTTC
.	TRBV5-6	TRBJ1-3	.	CASSRGAGTGNTIYF	TGTGCCAGCAGCCGGGGGGCAGGGACTGGAAACACCATATATTTT
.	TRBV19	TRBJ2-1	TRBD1	CASSMGLVGQGAYNEQFF	TGTGCCAGTAGCATGGGGCTTGTCGGACAGGGGGCCTACAATGAGCAGTTCTTC
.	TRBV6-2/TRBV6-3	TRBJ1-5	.	CASSFGNQPQHF	TGTGCCAGCAGTTTCGGCAATCAGCCCCAGCATTTT
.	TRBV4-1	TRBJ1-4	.	CASSPSSTNEKLFF	TGCGCCAGCAGCCCATCTAGCACGAATGAAAAACTGTTTTTT
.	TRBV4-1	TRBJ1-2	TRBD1	CASSQDKWGGTGGVYTF	TGCGCCAGCAGCCAAGATAAATGGGGCGGGACAGGGGGTGTCTACACCTTC
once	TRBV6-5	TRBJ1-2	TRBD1	CATGQGAINGYTF	TGTGCCACGGGACAGGGGGCGATAAATGGCTACACCTTC
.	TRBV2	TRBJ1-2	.	CASSEALQSYGYTF	TGTGCCAGCAGTGAAGCGCTCCAGTCCTATGGCTACACCTTC
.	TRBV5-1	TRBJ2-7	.	CASSLERGRGEQYF	TGCGCCAGCAGCTTGGAACGGGGACGGGGGGAGCAGTACTTC
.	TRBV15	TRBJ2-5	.	CATSFRTVEETQYF	TGTGCCACCAGCTTCCGGACAGTTGAAGAGACCCAGTACTTC
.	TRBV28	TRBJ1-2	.	CASSQGIWSYGYTF	TGTGCCAGCAGCCAGGGGATTTGGAGCTATGGCTACACCTTC
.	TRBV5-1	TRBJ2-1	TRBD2	CASSLAGREVYNEQFF	TGCGCCAGCAGCTTGGCCGGGCGGGAGGTCTACAATGAGCAGTTCTTC
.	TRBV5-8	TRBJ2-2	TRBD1	CASSLQGGANTGELFF	TGTGCCAGCAGCTTGCAAGGGGGCGCGAACACCGGGGAGCTGTTTTTT
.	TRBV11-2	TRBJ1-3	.	CASSRLLGPSGNTIYF	TGTGCCAGCAGCCGGCTCTTGGGGCCCTCTGGAAACACCATATATTTT